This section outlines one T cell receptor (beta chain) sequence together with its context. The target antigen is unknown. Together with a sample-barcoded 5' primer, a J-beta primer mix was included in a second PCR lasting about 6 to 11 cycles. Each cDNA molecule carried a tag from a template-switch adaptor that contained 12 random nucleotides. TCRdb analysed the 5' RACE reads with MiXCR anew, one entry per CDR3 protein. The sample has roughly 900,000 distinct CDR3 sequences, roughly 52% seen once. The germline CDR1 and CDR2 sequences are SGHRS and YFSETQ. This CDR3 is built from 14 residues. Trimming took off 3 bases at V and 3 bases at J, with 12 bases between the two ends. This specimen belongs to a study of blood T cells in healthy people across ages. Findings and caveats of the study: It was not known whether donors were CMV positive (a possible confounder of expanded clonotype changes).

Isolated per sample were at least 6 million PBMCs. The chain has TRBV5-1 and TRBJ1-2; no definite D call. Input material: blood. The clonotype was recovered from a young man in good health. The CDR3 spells CASSSSSHDYGYTF. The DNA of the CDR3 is TGCGCCAGCAGCTCGAGCAGCCACGACTATGGCTACACCTTC.